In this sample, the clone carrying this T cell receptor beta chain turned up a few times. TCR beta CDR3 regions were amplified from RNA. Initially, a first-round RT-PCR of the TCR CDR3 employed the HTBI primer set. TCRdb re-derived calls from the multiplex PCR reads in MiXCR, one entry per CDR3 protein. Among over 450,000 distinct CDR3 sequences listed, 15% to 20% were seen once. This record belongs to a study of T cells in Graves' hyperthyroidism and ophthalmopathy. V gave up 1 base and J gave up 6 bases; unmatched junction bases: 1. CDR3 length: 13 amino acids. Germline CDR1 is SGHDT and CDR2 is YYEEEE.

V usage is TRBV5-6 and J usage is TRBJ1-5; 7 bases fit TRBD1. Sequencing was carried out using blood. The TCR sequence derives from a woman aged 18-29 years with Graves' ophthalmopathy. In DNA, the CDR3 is TGTGCCAGCAGCTTGCACAGGGGTCAGCCCCAGCATTTT. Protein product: CASSLHRGQPQHF.